This paragraph reports one T cell receptor (beta chain). Authors' processing steps: Nucleated cell number was recorded as an estimate derived from reference gene primer amplification. Assay: immunoSEQ multiplex PCR; the TCRdb copy retains only in-frame clones and omits some. V, J and clone size derive from that table, while D and trimming were established from the DNA sequence. The sample records about 55,000 clones, approximately 90% being singletons. These data originate in a study of blood T cell repertoires in COVID-19. Looking at the study overall: Researchers got acute and convalescent COVID-19 samples from the United States, Italy and Spain. Nucleic acid was either cDNA or gDNA, and it came from T cells, B-cell-depleted T cells, or PBMCs.

V shed 4 bases and J shed 4 bases, with 9 bases lying between them. Germline V CDR1 and CDR2: MNHEY, SVGAGI. The CDR3 spans 13 residues. The TCR sequence derives from a man at least 80 years old with acute or convalescent COVID-19. This rearrangement joins TRBV6-5 to TRBJ2-3; tentative D call: TRBD2 (6 bases). The sequencing input was peripheral blood. The CDR3 bases are TGTGCCAGCAGTTTTTCTAGCGCAGATACGCAGTATTTT. This sequence encodes CASSFSSADTQYF.